These 19 T cell receptor beta chains share one sample of origin, sequenced in a study of cytomegalovirus exposure and HLA in healthy donors. The protocol was immunoSEQ multiplex PCR, while the TCRdb copy is restricted to in-frame clones and leaves out a portion. The sample lists some 150,000 clones; roughly nine tenths were seen once. The sequenced material came from PBMCs. Every receptor here comes from a woman under 30 in good health and CMV-seropositive.

Only one count was recorded for this clone. The chain uses TRBV5-4 and TRBJ2-5; 11 bases agree with TRBD2. The CDR3 spans 13 residues. Germline loops: CDR1 SGHNT, CDR2 YYREEE (reference sequence). Trimming removed 7 bases from V and 6 bases from J; junction bases left unmatched: 5. The CDR3 reads CASGSGGEQTQYF. The CDR3 nucleotides read TGTGCCAGCGGTAGCGGGGGGGAGCAGACCCAGTACTTC.

The table lists this clone with a count of one. The rearrangement uses TRBV6-4 and TRBJ1-1; D gene uncertain. Germline values: CDR1 MRHNA, CDR2 SNTAGT. V lost 8 bases and J 11 bases, leaving 21 bases between the germline ends. CDR3 length equals 13 residues. CDR3 DNA sequence: TGTGCCAGCCCAGAGATGGAGCTCACCGACGCTTTCTTT. Encoded protein: CASPEMELTDAFF.

This chain links TRBV5-6 with TRBJ1-1; D is undetermined. Germline V CDR1 and CDR2: SGHDT, YYEEEE. The CDR3 runs to 11 residues. V was shortened by 4 bases and J by 3 bases, with 4 bases between the two germline ends. The CDR3 protein is CASSVDTEAFF. The CDR3 DNA sequence: TGTGCCAGCAGCGTCGACACTGAAGCTTTCTTT.

The rearrangement joins TRBV7-2 to TRBJ1-4; D uncertain. The CDR3 sequence is 13 residues long. CDR1 is SGHTA, CDR2 FQGNSA, per germline. V dropped 8 bases and J dropped 6 bases, with 13 bases sitting between them. In DNA form, the CDR3 reads TGTGCCAGCTCCCCGGTTTGGTATGAAAAACTGTTTTTT. It encodes CASSPVWYEKLFF.

Notes on this clone: Mismatch with germline at one junction end may stem from a read error. Here the CDR3 reads CASSRDLGDTQYF. In DNA form, the CDR3 reads TGTGCTAGCAGCCGGGACTTGGGGGATACGCAGTATTTT. The chain combines TRBV7-7 with TRBJ2-3; perhaps TRBD2 as D (6 bases). The CDR3 spans 13 residues. CDR1 and CDR2 from the germline V gene are SSHAT and FNYEAQ (reference sequence).

V gene TRBV5-1 combines with J gene TRBJ1-4; 12 nucleotides align to TRBD1. This CDR3 has 18 amino acids. V was clipped by 4 bases and J by 3 bases; unmatched bases: 10. CDR1 and CDR2 (germline): SGHRS, YFSETQ. The CDR3: CASSAGQGALFANEKLFF. CDR3 nucleotide sequence: TGCGCCAGCAGCGCGGGACAGGGGGCTCTTTTCGCTAATGAAAAACTGTTTTTT.

The rearrangement joins TRBV27 to TRBJ2-7, with D unclear. This CDR3 has 13 amino acids. V was clipped by 5 bases and J by 0 bases, with 8 bases between them. In germline, CDR1 is MNHEY, CDR2 SMNVEV (reference sequence). The CDR3 sequence: CASSPYYSYEQYF. The CDR3, as DNA: TGTGCCAGCAGTCCTTACTACTCCTACGAGCAGTACTTC.

This chain uses TRBV19 with TRBJ1-4, with D hard to call. V lost 2 bases to trimming and J lost 0 bases, with 13 bases between them. The CDR3 has 17 residues. Germline V gene lookup returns CDR1 LNHDA and CDR2 SQIVND (reference sequence). The CDR3: CASSIYPGLSTNEKLFF. The CDR3 nucleotides read TGTGCCAGTAGTATATATCCGGGTCTATCAACTAATGAAAAACTGTTTTTT. Filled out from reference TRBV19 and TRBJ1-4, the complete variable domain reads DGGITQSPKYLFRKEGQNVTLSCEQNLNHDAMYWYRQDPGQGLRLIYYSQIVNDFQKGDIAEGYSVSREKKESFPLTVTSAQKNPTAFYLCASSIYPGLSTNEKLFFGSGTQLSVL.

This clone has only a few counts. The V and J genes are TRBV7-2 and TRBJ1-1; D is unresolved. The V gene's germline CDR1 is SGHTA and CDR2 FQGNSA. The CDR3 runs to 14 residues. V lost 7 bases and J 1 base, leaving 13 bases between the germline ends. The CDR3 DNA follows: TGTGCCAGCAATCCCCGGGGTGCGAACACTGAAGCTTTCTTT. The encoded protein is CASNPRGANTEAFF.

The chain recombines TRBV19 with TRBJ2-7; tentatively, D is TRBD1 (5 bases). V dropped 3 bases and J dropped 5 bases, with 11 bases sitting between them. The CDR3 sequence is 13 residues long. Germline V gives CDR1 LNHDA, CDR2 SQIVND (reference sequence). The CDR3 loop is CASSILAGNEQYF. CDR3 DNA: TGTGCCAGTAGTATCTTGGCAGGGAACGAGCAGTACTTC.

The chain employs TRBV6-1 and TRBJ1-2; TRBD1 matches 7 bases. Unmatched junction bases numbered 7, after V lost 7 bases and J lost 2 bases. This CDR3 is built from 14 residues. CDR1 and CDR2 (germline): MNHNS, SASEGT. The CDR3 nucleotides are TGTGCCAGCAAAGCACAGGGGTTAAACTATGGCTACACCTTC. Encoded protein: CASKAQGLNYGYTF.

The rearrangement uses TRBV11-2 and TRBJ2-2, with D unresolved. CDR3 size: 16 residues. Trimming removed 5 bases at V and 7 bases at J, with 20 bases between. Germline V gene lookup returns CDR1 SGHAT and CDR2 FQNNGV. DNA for the CDR3: TGTGCCAGCAGCCTTCCCCCGGCAGCGTCGCACGGGGAGCTGTTTTTT. Protein: CASSLPPAASHGELFF. Combining the CDR3 with reference TRBV11-2 and TRBJ2-2 gives the whole variable domain EAGVAQSPRYKIIEKRQSVAFWCNPISGHATLYWYQQILGQGPKLLIQFQNNGVVDDSQLPKDRFSAERLKGVDSTLKIQPAKLEDSAVYLCASSLPPAASHGELFFGEGSRLTVL.

V is TRBV9 and J is TRBJ2-7; 9 bases are a match to TRBD1. The CDR3 has 14 residues. V lost 3 bases to trimming and J lost 6 bases; unmatched junction nucleotides: 7. In germline, CDR1 is SGDLS, CDR2 YYNGEE. For the CDR3, the DNA is TGTGCCAGCAGCGGGGGACAGGGAATCTCCGAGCAGTACTTC. Translated, it gives CASSGGQGISEQYF.

CDR3 nucleotide sequence: TGTGCCAGCAGGCCTCAGGGAACCTATGGCTACACCTTC. Translation: CASRPQGTYGYTF. This rearrangement joins TRBV28 to TRBJ1-2; possibly TRBD1 for D (5 bases). The CDR3 totals 13 residues. Trimming left V 6 bases short and J 4 bases short, with 12 bases between. The V gene's germline CDR1 is MDHEN and CDR2 SYDVKM.

The genes are TRBV5-1 and TRBJ2-1, with 8 bases aligning to TRBD2. V lost 3 bases, J lost 5 bases, and 4 bases stayed unmatched. Germline V gene data show CDR1 as SGHRS and CDR2 as YFSETQ. CDR3 length equals 14 residues. The CDR3 nucleotides read TGCGCCAGCAGCTGGGGACTAGAGGACAATGAGCAGTTCTTC. It translates to CASSWGLEDNEQFF.

This chain joins TRBV4-2 and TRBJ1-3, with 8 nucleotides matching TRBD1. Germline assignment: CDR1 LGHNA and CDR2 YNFKEQ. The CDR3 covers 20 residues. V dropped 4 bases and J dropped 3; count of bases not matched to a gene: 20. CDR3 in amino acids: CASSLYVALQGEYSGNTIYF. The CDR3 DNA reads TGTGCCAGCAGCCTATATGTCGCTTTACAGGGGGAATATAGTGGAAACACCATATATTTT.

The CDR3 sequence is CASSGSPLSPGEQYF. CDR3 in DNA: TGTGCCAGCAGTGGGTCTCCCCTGTCTCCAGGAGAGCAGTACTTC. This sequence joins TRBV6-1 and TRBJ2-7, with D hard to call. Germline V lookup: CDR1 MNHNS, CDR2 SASEGT. Trimming stripped 4 bases from V and 7 bases from J, with 20 bases between. The CDR3 is 15 residues long.

This clone was observed a single time. V is TRBV6-5 and J is TRBJ2-7; 8 nucleotides match TRBD2. Germline CDR1 is MNHEY and CDR2 is SVGAGI. With 2 bases clipped from V and 6 bases from J, the junction kept 6 bases outside the gene matches. This CDR3 is 14 amino acids long. The DNA of the CDR3 is TGTGCCAGCAGTTACGCCGGGGGGGGAGGCGAGCAGTACTTC. This gives the protein CASSYAGGGGEQYF.

V gene TRBV2 combines with J gene TRBJ2-2; 12 bases map to TRBD2. CDR3 length equals 15 residues. Germline CDR1 SNHLY, CDR2 FYNNEI. V lost 2 bases to trimming and J lost 8 bases; unmatched junction nucleotides: 3. The CDR3: CASSEPGLAGGELFF. The CDR3 DNA is TGTGCCAGCAGTGAACCCGGACTAGCGGGAGGGGAGCTGTTTTTT.